A selection of T cell receptor beta chains follows, all from one sample in a study of vaccination effects on CD4 cells after COVID-19. These receptors' antigens are unknown. TCRdb's copy holds only in-frame clones and misses some; the assay was immunoSEQ multiplex PCR. The repertoire includes around 62,000 clones, around 69% of them detected once, and 2% to 2.5% sits in the top ten. Sequenced here: CD4+ T cells from PBMCs cultured without peptide, sampled after COVID-19 vaccination. The receptors originated from a human donor who received a COVID-19 vaccine. CDR3s include the opening cysteine and the closing phenylalanine or tryptophan. The D gene is left open where the match is weak. A row's size may be missing; if present it is once, few, many or a size class.

D gene,V gene,clone size,J gene,CDR3 protein,CDR3 DNA
-,TRBV5-8,-,TRBJ1-5,CASSGTFDQPQHF,TGTGCCAGCAGCGGGACATTTGATCAGCCCCAGCATTTT
-,TRBV19,-,TRBJ1-5,CASSRTGPLNQPQHF,TGTGCCAGTAGCAGAACAGGGCCCCTCAATCAGCCCCAGCATTTT
-,TRBV24-1,-,TRBJ2-2,CATSDVNTGELFF,TGTGCCACCAGTGACGTGAACACCGGGGAGCTGTTTTTT
-,TRBV2,-,TRBJ1-3,CASRGPSSGNTIYF,TGTGCCAGCAGGGGACCGTCCTCTGGAAACACCATATATTTT
-,TRBV28,-,TRBJ1-6,CASSKGLHSPLHF,TGTGCCAGCAGTAAAGGGTTACATTCACCCCTCCACTTT
-,TRBV27,-,TRBJ2-2,CASSPWGRQDRNTGELFF,TGTGCCAGCAGTCCCTGGGGCCGGCAGGACCGAAACACCGGGGAGCTGTTTTTT
-,TRBV6-1,-,TRBJ2-5,CASSEGPETQYF,TGTGCCAGCAGTGAAGGGCCAGAGACCCAGTACTTC
TRBD1,TRBV7-2,-,TRBJ1-6,CASSLARGRGSALHF,TGTGCCAGCAGCTTAGCCAGGGGGCGAGGTTCGGCCCTCCACTTT
-,TRBV12-3/TRBV12-4,-,TRBJ2-1,CASGETSYNEQFF,TGTGCCAGCGGGGAGACCTCCTACAATGAGCAGTTCTTC
-,TRBV4-3,-,TRBJ2-3,CASSVGTSISDTQYF,TGCGCCAGCAGCGTCGGTACTAGTATATCGGATACGCAGTATTTT
TRBD1,TRBV18,-,TRBJ2-5,CASSLGQKETQYF,TGTGCCAGCTCACTGGGACAGAAAGAGACCCAGTACTTC
-,TRBV19,-,TRBJ1-2,CASNPGTAYGYTF,TGTGCCAGTAACCCCGGGACCGCCTATGGCTACACCTTC
-,TRBV2,-,TRBJ1-1,CASSSYRDNTEAFF,TGTGCCAGCAGTTCATACAGGGATAACACTGAAGCTTTCTTT
TRBD1,TRBV28,-,TRBJ1-2,CASSSEHGDSYGYTF,TGTGCCAGCAGCTCCGAACACGGGGACAGCTATGGCTACACCTTC
-,TRBV15,-,TRBJ2-5,CATSRDLVDHAEETQYF,TGTGCCACCAGCAGAGATCTGGTCGATCATGCTGAAGAGACCCAGTACTTC
-,TRBV9,few,TRBJ1-6,CASSVRYFNSPLHF,TGTGCCAGCAGCGTAAGGTACTTCAATTCACCCCTCCACTTT
-,TRBV4-1,-,TRBJ2-1,CASSQPVRDPLNEQFF,TGCGCCAGCAGCCAACCGGTCCGGGATCCTTTAAATGAGCAGTTCTTC